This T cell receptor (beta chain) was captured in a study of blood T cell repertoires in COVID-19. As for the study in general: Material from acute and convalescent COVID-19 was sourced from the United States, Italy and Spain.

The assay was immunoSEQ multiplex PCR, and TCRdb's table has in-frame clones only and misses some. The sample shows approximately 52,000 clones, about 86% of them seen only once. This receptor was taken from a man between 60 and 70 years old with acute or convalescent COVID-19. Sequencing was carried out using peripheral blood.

Here the CDR3 reads CASSARLLTGNQPQHF. CDR3 DNA sequence: TGTGCCAGCTCAGCAAGGTTGTTGACAGGCAATCAGCCCCAGCATTTT. The chain links TRBV18 to TRBJ1-5, with D possibly TRBD1 on 5 matching bases. Germline CDR1 and CDR2: KGHSH and LQKENI. The CDR3 runs 16 residues. V lost 5 bases, J lost 2 bases, and 16 bases lay in between.